Listed below are T cell receptor beta chains from one sample, sequenced in a study of blood T cell repertoires in COVID-19. The table came from immunoSEQ multiplex PCR; TCRdb's copy has only in-frame clones and leaves some out. This table holds some 310,000 clones, 90% found once. Material: peripheral blood. All receptors derive from a woman aged 30 to 39 with COVID-19, enrolled during active disease. Each CDR3 is given with its conserved first and last residue. Each record gives: J gene, V gene, clone size, D gene, CDR3 DNA, CDR3 protein. D genes are given only for firm matches. Some rows mark clone size as missing; the rest say once, few, many or name a class of expanded clone.

TRBJ1-1 TRBV19 NA NA TGTGCCAGTATCCTCACCGGGGGAAGGGCTTTCTTT CASILTGGRAFF
TRBJ1-3 TRBV7-8 NA TRBD1 TGTGCCAGCAGCCAAGACCCTCAGGGGGCGTCTGGAAACACCATATATTTT CASSQDPQGASGNTIYF
TRBJ1-5 TRBV2 NA NA TGTGCCAGCAGTGAAGCAGGACAGAGCAATCAGCCCCAGCATTTT CASSEAGQSNQPQHF
TRBJ2-1 TRBV25-1 NA NA TGTGCCAGCAGTGATCCTCGAGGCGGGAATGAGCAGTTCTTC CASSDPRGGNEQFF
TRBJ2-1 TRBV7-9 once TRBD2 TGTGCCAGCAGCCAGGGACTAGCGGGCAGGAGCTCCTACAATGAGCAGTTCTTC CASSQGLAGRSSYNEQFF
TRBJ2-3 TRBV5-4 NA TRBD2 TGTGCCAGCAGCTTGTTAGCGGGAGGCCCCACAGATACGCAGTATTTT CASSLLAGGPTDTQYF
TRBJ2-3 TRBV3-1/TRBV3-2 NA TRBD2 TGTGCCAGCAGCCTTAGCGGGACTAGCACAGATACGCAGTATTTT CASSLSGTSTDTQYF
TRBJ1-1 TRBV5-1 NA NA TGCGCCAGCAGCCCCCCCGGGACTATGAACACTGAAGCTTTCTTT CASSPPGTMNTEAFF
TRBJ2-2 TRBV7-2 NA TRBD2 TGTGCCAGCAGCTCTAGCGGGAGGGGGGAGCTGTTTTTT CASSSSGRGELFF
TRBJ1-2 TRBV28 NA TRBD1 TGTGCCAGCAGAATTAGTGGGGACAGCTATGGCTACACCTTC CASRISGDSYGYTF
TRBJ1-1 TRBV30 NA NA TGTGCCTGGAGTGTAACAGGGACAAACTTTGAAGCTTTCTTT CAWSVTGTNFEAFF
TRBJ1-2 TRBV3-1/TRBV3-2 NA NA TGTGCCAGCAGCCGGACAGATGGAACCCTTGGCTACACCTTC CASSRTDGTLGYTF
TRBJ1-1 TRBV5-6 NA TRBD1 TGTGCCAGCTTCCCAACAGGGGGGGACACTGAAGCTTTCTTT CASFPTGGDTEAFF
TRBJ2-5 TRBV11-2 NA NA TGTGCCAGCAGCTTCCAGCGGCAAGAGACCCAGTACTTC CASSFQRQETQYF
TRBJ2-1 TRBV12-3/TRBV12-4 NA TRBD2 TGTGCCAGCAGCCTGACTAGCAGGAATGAGCAGTTCTTC CASSLTSRNEQFF
TRBJ1-1 TRBV19 NA TRBD1 TGTGCCAGTAGTATCTCGGGACAGGGGTATACTGAAGCTTTCTTT CASSISGQGYTEAFF
TRBJ1-1 TRBV28 NA TRBD1 TGTGCCTCGGGACAGTCGAACACTGAAGCTTTCTTT CASGQSNTEAFF
TRBJ1-6 TRBV30 NA TRBD1 TGTGCCTGTCATGACAGGGGGATTTCACCCCTCCACTTT CACHDRGISPLHF
TRBJ2-1 TRBV5-1 NA TRBD2 TGCGCCAGCAGCTTGTCATCCGGGACTAGCGGGAACAATGAGCAGTTCTTC CASSLSSGTSGNNEQFF
TRBJ1-4 TRBV19 NA TRBD1 TGTGCCAGTAGTTCGGACAGGGTGGAAAAACTGTTTTTT CASSSDRVEKLFF
TRBJ2-1 TRBV5-1 NA TRBD2 TGCGCCAGCAGCGCCTCGGCGGGGACTAGCGGGGGGAATTTTGTCGGGCAGTTCTTC CASSASAGTSGGNFVGQFF
TRBJ1-2 TRBV19 NA TRBD1 TGTGCCAGTAAAGCCCGACAGGGGAACTATGGCTACACCTTC CASKARQGNYGYTF
TRBJ1-2 TRBV3-1/TRBV3-2 NA TRBD1 TGTGCCAGCACCACGGACAGGGCAAATGGCTACACCTTC CASTTDRANGYTF
TRBJ2-7 TRBV28 NA NA TGTGCCAGCAGTTTCGGCCCGGACAAGGACGAGCAGTACTTC CASSFGPDKDEQYF
TRBJ2-7 TRBV5-1 NA TRBD2 TGCGCCAGCAGCCCGGGGACTAGCGGGAGGGGTGAGCAGTACTTC CASSPGTSGRGEQYF
TRBJ2-7 TRBV2 once NA TGTGCCAGCAGTGTAGAGAGCGAGCAGTACTTC CASSVESEQYF
TRBJ2-3 TRBV9 NA NA TGTGCCAGCAGCAACAGCGGACAGAGCACAGATACGCAGTATTTT CASSNSGQSTDTQYF
TRBJ1-1 TRBV2 NA NA TGTGCCAGCAGTGTCGGTAACACTGAAGCTTTCTTT CASSVGNTEAFF
TRBJ2-7 TRBV11-2 NA TRBD2 TGTGCCAGCAGCAGGGGACTAGCGGTTTCCTACGAGCAGTACTTC CASSRGLAVSYEQYF
TRBJ1-1 TRBV10-1 NA TRBD1 TGCGCCAGCAGTGGGGCCGGACAGGGTGGGACTGAAGCTTTCTTT CASSGAGQGGTEAFF
TRBJ2-2 TRBV7-7 NA NA TGTGCCAGCAGCCTCTCACTAGAGTCGACCGGGGAGCTGTTTTTT CASSLSLESTGELFF
TRBJ1-2 TRBV30 NA NA TGTGCCTGGTCCGGGACAAGATATGGCTACACCTTC CAWSGTRYGYTF
TRBJ2-7 TRBV9 NA NA TGTGCCAGCAGCGTAGGGCGGGGCTCGAGGGTTAGCGAGCAGTACTTC CASSVGRGSRVSEQYF
TRBJ2-7 TRBV28 NA TRBD2 TGTGCCAGCAGCCCTGGGGGGAGCGGGGGCTCCTACGAGCAGTACTTC CASSPGGSGGSYEQYF
TRBJ2-7 TRBV6-5 NA NA TGTGCCAGTGGGACTGGACCCTACGAGCAGTACTTC CASGTGPYEQYF
TRBJ1-2 TRBV28 NA NA TGTGCCAGCAGTTTCTCCATGAGGCCCATAAACAACTATGGCTACACCTTC CASSFSMRPINNYGYTF
TRBJ2-3 TRBV5-6 NA NA TGTGCCAGCAGCTTGGGGGGCCACTCAGATACGCAGTATTTT CASSLGGHSDTQYF
TRBJ1-1 TRBV28 once TRBD1 TGTGCCAGCAGTTTATTGGGGACAGGAACCACTGAAGCTTTCTTT CASSLLGTGTTEAFF
TRBJ2-3 TRBV6-5 NA TRBD1 TGTGCCAGCAGTTACGGGACAGGGGCCACAGATACGCAGTATTTT CASSYGTGATDTQYF
TRBJ1-2 TRBV5-6 NA NA TGTGCCAGCCGTGGCACGGTAGACAGTGGCTACACCTTC CASRGTVDSGYTF
TRBJ2-1 TRBV18 NA NA TGTGCCAGCTCTCGGGACTCGATCTACAATGAGCAGTTCTTC CASSRDSIYNEQFF
TRBJ2-5 TRBV30 NA TRBD2 TGTGCCTGGCGGGGCGGGGGTGGGGAGACCCAGTACTTC CAWRGGGGETQYF
TRBJ1-4 TRBV27 once TRBD1 TGTGCCAGCAGTTTTAAGGACAGGGGAAATGAAAAACTGTTTTTT CASSFKDRGNEKLFF
TRBJ2-7 TRBV28 once TRBD2 TGTGCCAGCGTCTCGCTAGCGGGAGGCCCCTACGAGCAGTACTTC CASVSLAGGPYEQYF
TRBJ1-4 TRBV9 NA TRBD1 TGTGCCAGCAGCATAGGGACAGGGGAGGTCGAAAAACTGTTTTTT CASSIGTGEVEKLFF
TRBJ2-4 TRBV21-1 NA NA TGTGCCAGCAGCCCAAGAGGACAGGGATTCAAAAACATTCAGTACTTC CASSPRGQGFKNIQYF
TRBJ1-1 TRBV7-9 NA TRBD1 TGTGCCAGCAGCTCCCAGGACAGGTCTCCGGTCGAAGCTTTCTTT CASSSQDRSPVEAFF
TRBJ1-2 TRBV5-1 NA NA TGCGCCAGCAGCTTCGGAGAGATTAACTATGGCTACACCTTC CASSFGEINYGYTF
TRBJ1-3 TRBV3-1/TRBV3-2 NA NA TGTGCCAGCAGCCAAGGTCAGGTGTCTGGAAACACCATATATTTT CASSQGQVSGNTIYF
TRBJ2-2 TRBV15 once TRBD2 TGTGCCACCAGCAGAGGCGAGATAGCGGGAGGGGTCACCGGGGAGCTGTTTTTT CATSRGEIAGGVTGELFF
TRBJ1-2 TRBV3-1/TRBV3-2 NA TRBD1 TGTGCCAGCAGCCCGGACAGGGTTGGCTATGGCTACACCTTC CASSPDRVGYGYTF
TRBJ2-7 TRBV6-5 NA NA TGTGCCAGCCAAGACAGCATACCTACGGCCGAGCAGTACTTC CASQDSIPTAEQYF
TRBJ2-7 TRBV9 NA NA TGTGCCAGCAGCGTAGGTGGGGGCGAGGTCTACGAGCAGTACTTC CASSVGGGEVYEQYF
TRBJ2-1 TRBV5-1 NA TRBD2 TGCGCCAGCAGCTACTTAGCGGGAGATGAGCAGTTCTTC CASSYLAGDEQFF